Shown below are 5 T cell receptor beta chains from a single sample sequenced in a study of T cell clonality in common variable immunodeficiency. Overall study results and limits: Common variable immunodeficiency TCR beta sequences reportedly had fewer deletions and N-nucleotide insertions.

What these receptors recognize is not known. Clones were read by immunoSEQ multiplex PCR, and TCRdb kept only the in-frame ones, dropping some. The sample yields 30,000 to 40,000 clones, without any singletons. The sample comprised peripheral blood mononuclear cells. Receptors were obtained from a human donor with common variable immunodeficiency.

In this sample, this clone turned up many times. The CDR3 goes on 3 residues after the read ends, and that part is filled in from the germline J gene. This chain uses TRBV20-1 with TRBJ1-2; no reliable D call. The CDR3 consists of 13 residues. Germline-derived CDR1 and CDR2 are DFQATT and SNEGSKA (reference sequence). The V and J ends lost 4 bases and 6 bases respectively, with 15 bases between them. The DNA read from the CDR3 is TGCAGTGCTACACCTATGAGCGGGGATGGC. Encoded protein: CSATPMSGDG. The CDR3, in full, reads CSATPMSGDGYTF.

This clone showed up just a few times. The read ends 3 residues before the CDR3 terminus; that terminus is restored from the germline J gene. This chain links TRBV11-1 with TRBJ2-7; 7 positions match TRBD1. The V segment lost 5 bases and the J segment 0 bases; nucleotides outside the gene matches: 4. Germline V gene lookup returns CDR1 SGHAT and CDR2 FQDESV (reference sequence). The CDR3 runs to 14 residues. The CDR3 DNA, read in part, is TGTGCCAGCAGCCAAAACAGGGGCTCCTACGAG. Translating it yields CASSQNRGSYE. The whole CDR3 sequence reads CASSQNRGSYEQYF.

This clone appeared many times. The read gets to within 3 residues of the CDR3 end, and the germline J gene fills in the rest. The rearrangement joins TRBV27 to TRBJ2-3; TRBD1 matches at 9 bases. Trimming removed 3 bases from V and 6 bases from J; junction bases left unmatched: 19. The germline CDR1 and CDR2 sequences are MNHEY and SMNVEV (reference sequence). The CDR3 is made up of 19 amino acids. The CDR3 DNA, read in part, is TGTGCCAGCAGTTTGCCGCAAAATAGGGACAGGGTGAGGGCTGATACG. The encoded protein is CASSLPQNRDRVRADT. The whole CDR3 protein is CASSLPQNRDRVRADTQYF.

Worth noting for this clone: The CDR3 goes on 3 residues after the read ends, and that part is filled in from the germline J gene. The chain links TRBV7-9 to TRBJ2-1; TRBD1 matches 8 bases. V trimming: 6 bases; J trimming: 6 bases; junction bases outside the gene matches: 7. Germline values: CDR1 SEHNR, CDR2 FQNEAQ (reference sequence). This CDR3 has 14 residues. The CDR3 spells CASRSGQGSNEQFF. The DNA read from the CDR3 is TGTGCCAGCAGGTCTGGACAGGGTAGCAATGAG.

This clone was counted ten times or more. The read is 3 residues too short to cover the CDR3 end, so that end is filled in from the germline J gene. The chain combines TRBV27 with TRBJ2-7, with 9 bases fitting TRBD2. This CDR3 spans 14 amino acids. CDR1 is MNHEY and CDR2 is SMNVEV in the germline V gene (reference sequence). Trimming at V came to 5 bases and at J to 4 bases, leaving 6 bases not matched to a gene. The CDR3 sequence: CASSPTSGTYEQYF. CDR3 DNA (partial): TGTGCCAGCAGTCCGACTAGCGGAACTTACGAG.